The 17 T cell receptor beta chains below were found in one sample sequenced in a study of T cells after yellow fever vaccination. TCRdb re-analysed the 5' RACE reads in MiXCR, keeping a single row per CDR3 protein. The sample carries roughly 110,000 distinct CDR3 sequences, 8.4% recorded once. Sequencing used CD8+ T cells sorted from PBMCs, obtained 45 days after the yellow fever booster vaccination. The receptor set was obtained from a man aged 25 to 40 who received the YFV17D yellow fever vaccine.

This clonotype was seen only a few times. V is TRBV14 and J is TRBJ1-1; 7 bases are shared with TRBD1. This CDR3 contains 16 residues. Germline V CDR1 and CDR2: SGHDN, FVKESK. J was trimmed by 4 bases and V by 4 bases; bases with no gene match: 12. CDR3: CASSPPETGQSTEAFF. The CDR3 bases are TGTGCCAGCAGCCCGCCCGAGACAGGGCAAAGCACTGAAGCTTTCTTT. The full variable domain, its missing parts supplied by reference TRBV14 and TRBJ1-1, is EAGVTQFPSHSVIEKGQTVTLRCDPISGHDNLYWYRRVMGKEIKFLLHFVKESKQDESGMPNNRFLAERTGGTYSTLKVQPAELEDSGVYFCASSPPETGQSTEAFFGQGTRLTVV.

This clonotype was recorded at least ten times. The chain uses TRBV7-2 and TRBJ2-7; TRBD1 matches at 8 bases. CDR3 length equals 15 residues. CDR1 is SGHTA, CDR2 FQGNSA, per germline. V shed 5 bases, J shed 5 bases, and the junction held 11 bases outside the gene matches. CDR3 DNA: TGTGCCAGCAGCCCGCCCCCGGGACAGGCTAACGAGCAGTACTTC. Amino acid sequence: CASSPPPGQANEQYF. The full variable domain, its missing parts supplied by reference TRBV7-2 and TRBJ2-7, is GAGVSQSPSNKVTEKGKDVELRCDPISGHTALYWYRQSLGQGLEFLIYFQGNSAPDKSGLPSDRFSAERTGGSVSTLTIQRTQQEDSAVYLCASSPPPGQANEQYFGPGTRLTVT.

J is TRBJ1-2 and V is TRBV10-2; a possible D gene is TRBD1 (6 bases). V shed 1 base and J shed 6 bases, with 18 bases lying between them. Germline CDR1 is WSHSY and CDR2 is SAAADI. The CDR3 spans 16 residues. CDR3 loop: CASSELRTVRYDGYTF. In DNA form, the CDR3 reads TGCGCCAGCAGTGAGTTAAGGACAGTTCGGTACGATGGCTACACCTTC.

This clonotype was observed many times. The rearrangement uses TRBV7-9 and TRBJ2-7; D not resolved. CDR1 SEHNR and CDR2 FQNEAQ come from the germline V gene (reference sequence). There are 12 residues in the CDR3. V lost 1 base and J 6 bases, leaving 7 bases between the germline ends. This CDR3 is CASSLEAVEQYF. The CDR3 DNA reads as TGTGCCAGCAGCTTAGAGGCGGTCGAGCAGTACTTC.

Notes on this clonotype: Germline is not matched at one junction end, which may reflect a read error. The rearrangement joins TRBV20-1 to TRBJ2-5; 8 nucleotides match TRBD2. Germline V CDR1 and CDR2: DFQATT, SNEGSKA (reference sequence). The CDR3 runs 15 residues. This chain's CDR3 is CCAREASGSTETQYF. In DNA, the CDR3 is TGCTGTGCTAGAGAAGCCAGCGGGAGCACGGAGACCCAGTACTTC.

This clonotype was found many times. J is TRBJ2-1 and V is TRBV5-1, with D unresolved. Germline values: CDR1 SGHRS, CDR2 YFSETQ. Trimming cost V 1 base and J 8 bases, with 7 bases left between them. CDR3 size: 12 residues. The CDR3 nucleotides read TGCGCCAGCAGCTTGAAGGGCGATGAGCAGTTCTTC. It translates to CASSLKGDEQFF. Looking up the rest from reference TRBV5-1 and TRBJ2-1 gives the full variable domain: KAGVTQTPRYLIKTRGQQVTLSCSPISGHRSVSWYQQTPGQGLQFLFEYFSETQRNKGNFPGRFSGRQFSNSRSEMNVSTLELGDSALYLCASSLKGDEQFFGPGTRLTVL.

In this sample, this clonotype turned up many times. The V and J genes are TRBV6-2 or TRBV6-3 and TRBJ1-2; the D is unclear. The CDR3 has 13 residues. Deletions cut 2 bases from V and 2 bases from J, with 6 bases between. Looked up from germline, CDR1 is MNHEY and CDR2 is SVGEGT. The CDR3 reads CASSYTENYGYTF. The CDR3 bases are TGTGCCAGCAGTTACACAGAAAACTATGGCTACACCTTC.

Points on this clonotype: Just one base apart from a much larger clone, this may be a read error. The CDR3 DNA sequence: TGTGCCAGCAGTTCGCCTGGACAGGGGATGTACGAGCAGTACTTC. Its translation is CASSSPGQGMYEQYF. V is TRBV27 and J is TRBJ2-7; 9 bases are shared with TRBD1. Germline V CDR1 and CDR2: MNHEY, SMNVEV (reference sequence). Trimming removed 4 bases from V and 4 bases from J; junction bases left unmatched: 8. CDR3 length: 15 residues.

This clonotype was seen a handful of times. The chain couples TRBV4-3 to TRBJ2-1; D is ambiguous. CDR3 length equals 16 residues. V was clipped by 0 bases and J by 2 bases, with 11 bases between them. CDR1 and CDR2 from the germline V gene are LGHNA and YSLEER. The DNA for the CDR3 is TGCGCCAGCAGCCAAGATCTTAGCACCCCCTACAATGAGCAGTTCTTC. This codes for CASSQDLSTPYNEQFF.

The V call is TRBV6-1, the J call TRBJ2-3; no firm D call. CDR1 is MNHNS and CDR2 is SASEGT in the germline V gene. The CDR3 is 15 residues long. The V gene lost 1 base and the J gene lost 4 bases, with 12 bases spanning the gap. CDR3 in DNA: TGTGCCAGCAGTGAAGGGCCCGCGGTGGCAGATACGCAGTATTTT. Its protein product is CASSEGPAVADTQYF.

This clonotype came up many times. This chain connects TRBV7-2 to TRBJ2-3; D possibly corresponds to TRBD1 (8 bases). With 4 bases removed from V and 2 bases from J, the gap between germline ends came to 16 bases. CDR1 SGHTA and CDR2 FQGNSA come from the germline V gene. The CDR3 totals 16 residues. The CDR3 region is CASSYTTGGVTDTQYF. For the CDR3, the DNA is TGTGCCAGCAGCTATACAACAGGGGGGGTCACAGATACGCAGTATTTT.

This clonotype showed up many times. The V gene is TRBV4-1, the J gene TRBJ2-3, with no clear D. Trimming took 1 base from V and 4 from J, leaving 6 bases between them. CDR3 size: 13 residues. Germline CDR1 is MGHRA and CDR2 is YSYEKL. This CDR3 reads CASSQVEADTQYF. CDR3 in DNA: TGCGCCAGCAGCCAAGTTGAGGCAGATACGCAGTATTTT.

This clonotype was counted at least ten times. This sequence joins TRBV29-1 and TRBJ2-2, with 7 bases matching TRBD2. The V and J ends lost 0 bases and 3 bases, in that order; junction bases with no gene match: 4. Germline loops: CDR1 SQVTM, CDR2 ANQGSEA. This CDR3 comprises 15 residues. CDR3 in DNA: TGCAGCGTTGAAGATCCGCTAGCGGACACCGGGGAGCTGTTTTTT. Protein product: CSVEDPLADTGELFF.

This clonotype was observed a few times. CDR3 amino acids: CASSHLAPGSSYEQYF. The CDR3 region has the DNA TGTGCCAGCAGCCATCTTGCCCCCGGGAGCTCCTACGAGCAGTACTTC. This chain uses TRBV3-1 with TRBJ2-7; D perhaps matches TRBD2 (6 bases). V lost 3 bases and J 0 bases, leaving 15 bases between the germline ends. CDR3 length: 16 amino acids. Germline-derived CDR1 and CDR2 are LGHDT and YNNKEL (reference sequence).

The chain joins TRBV11-2 to TRBJ2-7; 8 positions match TRBD2. The CDR3 is 17 amino acids. Trimming took 0 bases from V and 4 from J; bases not matched to a gene: 11. Germline assignment: CDR1 SGHAT and CDR2 FQNNGV. This chain's CDR3 is CASSLEGPGTRLYEQYF. For the CDR3, the DNA is TGTGCCAGCAGCTTAGAGGGTCCGGGGACTAGGCTATACGAGCAGTACTTC. The full variable domain, rest sourced from reference TRBV11-2 and TRBJ2-7, is EAGVAQSPRYKIIEKRQSVAFWCNPISGHATLYWYQQILGQGPKLLIQFQNNGVVDDSQLPKDRFSAERLKGVDSTLKIQPAKLEDSAVYLCASSLEGPGTRLYEQYFGPGTRLTVT.

This clonotype turned up a few times. CDR3 sequence: CASSSRLLQGGPGNTIYF. CDR3 nucleotide sequence: TGTGCCAGCAGTTCGCGCTTACTACAAGGAGGGCCTGGAAACACCATATATTTT. This sequence joins TRBV28 and TRBJ1-3; D not resolved. Trimming removed 4 bases at V and 2 bases at J, with 21 bases between. Germline V gene data show CDR1 as MDHEN and CDR2 as SYDVKM. The CDR3 is 18 amino acids.

The table lists this clonotype with many counts. V usage is TRBV30 and J usage is TRBJ2-2, with D tentatively TRBD2 (6 bases). Germline V gives CDR1 GTSNPN, CDR2 SVGIG (reference sequence). The CDR3 has 14 residues. V was trimmed by 4 bases and J by 2 bases, leaving 11 bases between them. Written as DNA, the CDR3 is TGTGCCTGGAAACCGGGACTTAACACCGGGGAGCTGTTTTTT. The encoded protein is CAWKPGLNTGELFF.